The clone carrying this T cell receptor beta chain was observed many times. The data originate from a study of human T cells and chemical hapten exposure. Time point meaning: pre-sensitization, week 0. Indicated treatment: therapeutic diphenylcyclopropenone sensitization with weekly scalp DPC. Each donor was an alopecia patient between 18 and 70 years of age who qualified for DPC. TCRdb used MiXCR to reprocess the RACE reads, holding one entry per CDR3 protein. The sample consists of about 300,000 distinct CDR3 sequences, over 5% of them appearing once. The V end lost 2 bases, the J end lost 4 bases, and 6 bases lay between the germline ends. Germline V gene sequence: CDR1 SGHTA, CDR2 FQGNSA. The CDR3 loop spans 13 amino acids.

This sequence was found in a young woman with alopecia areata. Some clones in this sample may be carry-over from other donors' samples. Here the sequenced sample was whole blood, taken in connection with sensitization to the hapten diphenylcyclopropenone (DPC). The gene calls are TRBV7-2 and TRBJ1-5; no firm D call. Here the CDR3 DNA reads TGTGCCAGCAGCTTACAACCGAATCAGCCCCAGCATTTT. Translated: CASSLQPNQPQHF.